These 5 T cell receptor beta chains were sequenced from one sample in a study of T cells in Graves' hyperthyroidism and ophthalmopathy. Using RNA transcripts as the source, TCR beta CDR3 regions were amplified. HTBI primers drove first-round RT-PCR of the TCR CDR3. Each CDR3 protein is one row after TCRdb ran MiXCR on the multiplex PCR reads. This table has about 400,000 distinct CDR3 sequences, over 12% appearing once. The sequenced sample consisted of blood. These receptors were obtained from a man in his fifties with Graves' ophthalmopathy.

This clonotype has a count of ten or more. The chain recombines TRBV2 with TRBJ2-7, with 8 bases aligning to TRBD2. Germline values: CDR1 SNHLY, CDR2 FYNNEI. Trimming cost V 4 bases and J 0 bases; bases outside gene matches: 2. CDR3 length equals 14 residues. The CDR3 loop is CASSVGTSSYEQYF. In DNA form, the CDR3 reads TGTGCCAGCAGTGTGGGGACTAGCTCCTACGAGCAGTACTTC. The whole variable domain, remainder taken from reference TRBV2 and TRBJ2-7, is EPEVTQTPSHQVTQMGQEVILRCVPISNHLYFYWYRQILGQKVEFLVSFYNNEISEKSEIFDDQFSVERPDGSNFTLKIRSTKLEDSAMYFCASSVGTSSYEQYFGPGTRLTVT.

This clonotype was counted ten times or more. This chain uses TRBV29-1 with TRBJ2-1; D gene uncertain. CDR3 length equals 11 residues. CDR1 SQVTM and CDR2 ANQGSEA come from the germline V gene. The V end was cut by 7 bases, the J end by 9 bases, with 13 bases between. The CDR3 DNA reads as TGCAGCGGCGGATTCATGCGTGAGCAGTTCTTC. It encodes CSGGFMREQFF.

The V and J genes are TRBV7-8 and TRBJ2-5; TRBD1 matches at 9 bases. V lost 5 bases to trimming and J lost 5 bases; unmatched junction nucleotides: 15. The germline CDR1 and CDR2 sequences are SGHVS and FQNEAQ. The CDR3 is made up of 17 amino acids. The CDR3, as DNA: TGTGCCAGCAGCATTAGGGGGGGGACAGGGACAGCGGAGACCCAGTACTTC. Protein: CASSIRGGTGTAETQYF.

This clonotype was recorded a few times. CDR3: CASSGAGRNTDTQYF. The CDR3 DNA reads TGTGCCAGCAGCGGAGCTGGCAGAAACACAGATACGCAGTATTTT. This chain joins TRBV5-4 and TRBJ2-3, with D unclear. There are 15 residues in the CDR3. CDR1 is SGHNT and CDR2 is YYREEE in the germline V gene (reference sequence). Trimming left V 4 bases short and J 2 bases short, with 14 bases between.

The sample holds a few counts of this clonotype. The chain recombines TRBV19 with TRBJ1-5, with a tentative D call TRBD1 (5 bases). V gave up 5 bases and J gave up 3 bases, with 11 bases separating them. This CDR3 contains 14 residues. Germline V lookup: CDR1 LNHDA, CDR2 SQIVND (reference sequence). CDR3 in DNA: TGTGCCAGTAGTCGAAGGGGCCTCAATCAGCCCCAGCATTTT. Translating it yields CASSRRGLNQPQHF.